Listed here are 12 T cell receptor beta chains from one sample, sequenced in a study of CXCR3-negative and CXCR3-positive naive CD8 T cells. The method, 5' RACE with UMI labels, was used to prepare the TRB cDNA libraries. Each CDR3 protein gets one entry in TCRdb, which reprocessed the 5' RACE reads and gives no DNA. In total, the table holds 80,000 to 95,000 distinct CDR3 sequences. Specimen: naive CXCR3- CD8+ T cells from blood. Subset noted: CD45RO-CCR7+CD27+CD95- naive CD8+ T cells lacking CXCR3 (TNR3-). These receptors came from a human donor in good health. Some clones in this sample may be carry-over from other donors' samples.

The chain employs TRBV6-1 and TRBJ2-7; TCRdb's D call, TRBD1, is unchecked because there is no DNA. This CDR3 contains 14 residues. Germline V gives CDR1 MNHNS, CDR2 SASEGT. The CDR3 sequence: CASSYTGISYEQYF.

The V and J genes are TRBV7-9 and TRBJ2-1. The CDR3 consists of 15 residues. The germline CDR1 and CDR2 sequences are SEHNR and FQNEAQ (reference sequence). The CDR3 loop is CASSLVLAAYNEQFF.

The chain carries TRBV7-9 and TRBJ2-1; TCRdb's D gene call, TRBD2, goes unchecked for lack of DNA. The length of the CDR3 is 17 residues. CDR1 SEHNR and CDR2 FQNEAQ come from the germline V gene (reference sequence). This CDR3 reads CASSPRLAGDSYNEQFF.

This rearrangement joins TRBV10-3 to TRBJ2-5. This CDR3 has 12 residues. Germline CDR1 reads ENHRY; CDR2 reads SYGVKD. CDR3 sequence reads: CAIGVEVETQYF.

CDR3 region: CASSPIIGAGYEQYF. The rearrangement links TRBV12-3 or TRBV12-4 to TRBJ2-7; checking the TCRdb D call of TRBD2 is not possible without DNA. CDR3 length: 15 residues.

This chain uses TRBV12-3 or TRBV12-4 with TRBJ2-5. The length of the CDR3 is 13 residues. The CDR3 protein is CASSLATGETQYF.

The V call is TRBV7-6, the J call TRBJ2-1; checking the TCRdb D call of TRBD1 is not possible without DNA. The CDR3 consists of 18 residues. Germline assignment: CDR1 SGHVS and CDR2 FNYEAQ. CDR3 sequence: CASSLPLEQGGKDNEQFF.

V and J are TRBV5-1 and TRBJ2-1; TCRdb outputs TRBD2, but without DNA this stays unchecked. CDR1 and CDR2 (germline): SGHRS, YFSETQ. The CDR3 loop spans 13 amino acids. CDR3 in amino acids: CASSLPQLNEQFF.

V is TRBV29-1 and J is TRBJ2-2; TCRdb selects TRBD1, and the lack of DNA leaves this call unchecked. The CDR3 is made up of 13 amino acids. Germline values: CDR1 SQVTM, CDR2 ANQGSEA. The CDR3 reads CSATGPNTGELFF.

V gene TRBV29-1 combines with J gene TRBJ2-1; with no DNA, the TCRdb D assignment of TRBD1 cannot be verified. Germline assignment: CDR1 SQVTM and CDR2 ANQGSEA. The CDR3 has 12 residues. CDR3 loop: CSVDRGRNEQFF.

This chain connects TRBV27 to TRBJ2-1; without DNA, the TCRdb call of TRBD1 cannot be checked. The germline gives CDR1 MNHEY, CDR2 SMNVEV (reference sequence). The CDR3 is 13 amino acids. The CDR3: CASARTGVNEQFF.

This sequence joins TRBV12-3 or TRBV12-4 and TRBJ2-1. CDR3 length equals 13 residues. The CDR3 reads CASSLEKGNEQFF.